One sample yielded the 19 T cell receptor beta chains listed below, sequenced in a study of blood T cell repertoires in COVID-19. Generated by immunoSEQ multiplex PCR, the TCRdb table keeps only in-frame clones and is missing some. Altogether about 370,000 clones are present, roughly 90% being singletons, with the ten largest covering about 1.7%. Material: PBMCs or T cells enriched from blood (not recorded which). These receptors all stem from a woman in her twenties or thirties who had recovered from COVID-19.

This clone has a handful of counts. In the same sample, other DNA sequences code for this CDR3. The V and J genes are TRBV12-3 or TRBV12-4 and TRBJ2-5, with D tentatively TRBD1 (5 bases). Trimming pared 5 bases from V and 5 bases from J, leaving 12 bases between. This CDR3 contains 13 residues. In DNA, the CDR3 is TGTGCCAGCAGTCAGGTCCAGGGTGAGACCCAGTACTTC. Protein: CASSQVQGETQYF.

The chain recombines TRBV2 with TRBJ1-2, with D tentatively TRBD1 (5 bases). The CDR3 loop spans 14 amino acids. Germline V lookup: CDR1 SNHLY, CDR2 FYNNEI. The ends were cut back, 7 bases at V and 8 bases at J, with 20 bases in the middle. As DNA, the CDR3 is TGTGCCAGCACCCGAAAAGGGCAGGGCGAAGGCTACACCTTC. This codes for CASTRKGQGEGYTF.

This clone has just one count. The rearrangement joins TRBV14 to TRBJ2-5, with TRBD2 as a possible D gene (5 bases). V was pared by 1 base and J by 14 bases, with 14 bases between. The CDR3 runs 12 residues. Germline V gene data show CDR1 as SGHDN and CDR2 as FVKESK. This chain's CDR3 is CASSQGTYTPYF. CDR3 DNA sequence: TGTGCCAGCAGCCAAGGGACTTATACGCCTTACTTC.

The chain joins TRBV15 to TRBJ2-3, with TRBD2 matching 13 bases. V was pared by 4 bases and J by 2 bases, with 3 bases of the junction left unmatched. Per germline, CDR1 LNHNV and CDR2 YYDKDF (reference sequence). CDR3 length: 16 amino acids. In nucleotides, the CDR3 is TGTGCCACCAGCAAAGGACTAGCGGGAGTCACAGATACGCAGTATTTT. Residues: CATSKGLAGVTDTQYF.

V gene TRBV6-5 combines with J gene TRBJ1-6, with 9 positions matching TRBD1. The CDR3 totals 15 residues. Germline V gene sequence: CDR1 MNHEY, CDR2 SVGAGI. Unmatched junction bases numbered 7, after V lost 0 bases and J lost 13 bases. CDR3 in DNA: TGTGCCAGCAGTTACTCTCGGACAGGGGTTACTCCCCTCCACTTT. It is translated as CASSYSRTGVTPLHF.

CDR3 in DNA: TGTGCCAGCAGCCCGGACGTAAAGGGCAGGGCATCCTACGAGCAGTACTTC. Encoded protein: CASSPDVKGRASYEQYF. The V call is TRBV5-4, the J call TRBJ2-7; possibly TRBD1 for D (5 bases). Trimming stripped 4 bases from V and 1 base from J, with 21 bases between. The CDR3 contains 17 residues. Germline V CDR1 and CDR2: SGHNT, YYREEE (reference sequence).

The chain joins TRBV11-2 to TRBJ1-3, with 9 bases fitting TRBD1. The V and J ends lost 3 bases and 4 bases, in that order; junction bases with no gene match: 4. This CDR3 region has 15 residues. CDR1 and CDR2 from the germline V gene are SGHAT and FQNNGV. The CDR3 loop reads CASSFLQGAGNTIYF. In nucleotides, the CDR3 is TGTGCCAGCAGCTTCTTACAGGGGGCGGGAAACACCATATATTTT.

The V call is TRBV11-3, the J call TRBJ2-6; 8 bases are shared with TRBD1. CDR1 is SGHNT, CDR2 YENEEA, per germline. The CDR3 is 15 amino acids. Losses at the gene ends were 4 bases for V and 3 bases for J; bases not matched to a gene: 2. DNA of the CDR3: TGTGCCAGCAGCTCCGGGACAGGTGGGGCCAACGTCCTGACTTTC. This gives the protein CASSSGTGGANVLTF.

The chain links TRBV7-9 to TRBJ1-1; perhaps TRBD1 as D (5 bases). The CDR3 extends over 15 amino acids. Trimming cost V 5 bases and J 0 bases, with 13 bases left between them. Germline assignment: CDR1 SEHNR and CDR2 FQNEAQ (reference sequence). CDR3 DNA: TGTGCCAGCAGCAAGACAGCAGATATGAACACTGAAGCTTTCTTT. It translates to CASSKTADMNTEAFF.

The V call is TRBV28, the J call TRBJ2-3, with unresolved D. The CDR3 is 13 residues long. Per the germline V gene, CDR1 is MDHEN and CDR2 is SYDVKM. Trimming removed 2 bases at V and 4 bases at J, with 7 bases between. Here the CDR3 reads CASSLNGADTQYF. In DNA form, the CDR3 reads TGTGCCAGCAGTTTAAATGGAGCAGATACGCAGTATTTT. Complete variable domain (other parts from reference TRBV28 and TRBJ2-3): DVKVTQSSRYLVKRTGEKVFLECVQDMDHENMFWYRQDPGLGLRLIYFSYDVKMKEKGDIPEGYSVSREKKERFSLILESASTNQTSMYLCASSLNGADTQYFGPGTRLTVL.

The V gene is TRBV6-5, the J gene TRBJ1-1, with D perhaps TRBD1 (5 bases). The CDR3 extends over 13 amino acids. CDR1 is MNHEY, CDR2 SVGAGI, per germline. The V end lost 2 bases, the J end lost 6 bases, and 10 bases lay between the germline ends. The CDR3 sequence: CASSYRGLSEAFF. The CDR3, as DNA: TGTGCCAGCAGTTACAGGGGCCTTTCTGAAGCTTTCTTT.

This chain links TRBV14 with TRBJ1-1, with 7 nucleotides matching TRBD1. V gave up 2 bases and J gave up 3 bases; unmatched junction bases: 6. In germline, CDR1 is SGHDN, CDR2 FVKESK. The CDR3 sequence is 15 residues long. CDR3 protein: CASSQRQGAHTEAFF. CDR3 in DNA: TGTGCCAGCAGCCAAAGACAGGGAGCGCACACTGAAGCTTTCTTT.

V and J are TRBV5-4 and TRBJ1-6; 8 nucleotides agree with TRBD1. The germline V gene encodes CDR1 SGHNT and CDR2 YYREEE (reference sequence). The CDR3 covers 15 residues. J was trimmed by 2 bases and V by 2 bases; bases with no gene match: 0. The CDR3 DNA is TGTGCCAGCAGCTTACAGGGGGCCTATAATTCACCCCTCCACTTT. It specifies CASSLQGAYNSPLHF.

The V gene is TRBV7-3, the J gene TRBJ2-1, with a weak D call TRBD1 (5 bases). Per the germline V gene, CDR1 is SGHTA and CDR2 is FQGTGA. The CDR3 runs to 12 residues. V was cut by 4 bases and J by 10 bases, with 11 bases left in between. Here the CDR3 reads CASSWLGPEQFF. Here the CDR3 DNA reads TGTGCCAGCAGCTGGTTGGGGCCGGAGCAGTTCTTC. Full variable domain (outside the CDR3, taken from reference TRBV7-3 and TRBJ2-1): GAGVSQTPSNKVTEKGKYVELRCDPISGHTALYWYRQSLGQGPEFLIYFQGTGAADDSGLPNDRFFAVRPEGSVSTLKIQRTERGDSAVYLCASSWLGPEQFFGPGTRLTVL.

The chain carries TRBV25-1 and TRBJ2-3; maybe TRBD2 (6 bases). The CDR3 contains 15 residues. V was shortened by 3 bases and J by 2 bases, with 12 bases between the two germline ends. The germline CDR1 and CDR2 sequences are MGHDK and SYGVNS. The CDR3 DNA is TGTGCCAGCAGTGAGAACCGGGGGTTCACAGATACGCAGTATTTT. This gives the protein CASSENRGFTDTQYF.

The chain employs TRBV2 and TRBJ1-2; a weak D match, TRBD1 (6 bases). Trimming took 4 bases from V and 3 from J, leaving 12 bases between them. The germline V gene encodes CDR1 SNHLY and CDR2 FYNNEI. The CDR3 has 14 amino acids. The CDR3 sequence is CASSGPGVHYGYTF. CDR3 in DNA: TGTGCCAGCAGTGGTCCAGGGGTGCACTATGGCTACACCTTC. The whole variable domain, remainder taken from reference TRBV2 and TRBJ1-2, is EPEVTQTPSHQVTQMGQEVILRCVPISNHLYFYWYRQILGQKVEFLVSFYNNEISEKSEIFDDQFSVERPDGSNFTLKIRSTKLEDSAMYFCASSGPGVHYGYTFGSGTRLTVV.

The CDR3 region is CASSLAGSVSSYNEQFF. CDR3 sequence (DNA): TGTGCCAGCAGCTTGGCCGGTTCCGTGAGCTCCTACAATGAGCAGTTCTTC. The J gene is TRBJ2-1, the V gene TRBV5-4; D not resolved. The ends were cut back, 0 bases at V and 0 bases at J, with 13 bases in the middle. The CDR3 is 17 residues long. The germline V gene encodes CDR1 SGHNT and CDR2 YYREEE (reference sequence).

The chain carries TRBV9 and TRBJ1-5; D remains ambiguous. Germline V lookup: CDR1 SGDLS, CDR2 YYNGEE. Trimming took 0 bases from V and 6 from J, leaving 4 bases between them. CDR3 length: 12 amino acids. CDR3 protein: CASSVALQPQHF. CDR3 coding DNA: TGTGCCAGCAGCGTAGCCCTTCAGCCCCAGCATTTT. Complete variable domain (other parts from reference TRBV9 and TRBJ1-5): DSGVTQTPKHLITATGQRVTLRCSPRSGDLSVYWYQQSLDQGLQFLIQYYNGEERAKGNILERFSAQQFPDLHSELNLSSLELGDSALYFCASSVALQPQHFGDGTRLSIL.

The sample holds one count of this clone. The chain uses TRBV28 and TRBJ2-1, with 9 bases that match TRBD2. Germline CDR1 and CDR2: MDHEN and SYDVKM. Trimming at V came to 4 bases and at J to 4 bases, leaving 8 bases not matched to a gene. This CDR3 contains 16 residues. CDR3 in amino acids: CASSSPTSGTYNEQFF. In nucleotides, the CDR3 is TGTGCCAGCAGTTCCCCGACTAGCGGAACATACAATGAGCAGTTCTTC.